The 27 T cell receptor beta chains reported below all come from one sample, sequenced in a study of blood T cell repertoires in COVID-19. This table comes from immunoSEQ multiplex PCR, and its TCRdb copy is limited to in-frame clones, with some not included. Here the sample spans more than 250,000 clones, around 80% being singletons. Sequenced input: peripheral blood. All receptors derive from a woman aged 45 to 65 with acute or convalescent COVID-19.

The chain joins TRBV24-1 to TRBJ1-4; D remains unclear. The CDR3 runs to 12 residues. V gave up 1 base and J gave up 10 bases, with 6 bases separating them. Germline V gene lookup returns CDR1 KGHDR and CDR2 SFDVKD. CDR3 sequence (DNA): TGTGCCACCAGTGATTTTTCGGGAAAACTGTTTTTT. This encodes CATSDFSGKLFF.

This clone was counted a single time. The chain employs TRBV7-9 and TRBJ2-5; 7 bases match TRBD2. The CDR3 consists of 14 residues. Germline lookup yields CDR1 SEHNR and CDR2 FQNEAQ (reference sequence). J lost 2 bases, V lost 5 bases, and 5 bases had no gene match. CDR3 loop: CASSPREEQETQYF. CDR3 DNA sequence: TGTGCCAGCAGCCCCCGGGAGGAGCAAGAGACCCAGTACTTC.

This rearrangement joins TRBV19 to TRBJ1-1, with 7 bases identical to TRBD1. The CDR3 is made up of 14 amino acids. In germline, CDR1 is LNHDA, CDR2 SQIVND (reference sequence). Trimming cost V 7 bases and J 1 base; bases outside gene matches: 6. The chain's CDR3 is CASTPWTGNTEAFF. CDR3 nucleotides: TGTGCCAGTACCCCTTGGACAGGGAACACTGAAGCTTTCTTT.

The chain has TRBV24-1 and TRBJ1-2, with TRBD1 matching 12 bases. CDR1 and CDR2 (germline): KGHDR, SFDVKD. The CDR3 covers 14 residues. After removal of 6 bases from V and 6 bases from J, the junction contained 4 bases not matched to a gene. CDR3 in DNA: TGTGCCACCAGTAAGGGACAGGGGGCCGATGGCTACACCTTC. Its protein is CATSKGQGADGYTF.

The chain employs TRBV12-5 and TRBJ1-2; unclear D gene. Germline CDR1 reads LGHNT; CDR2 reads FRNRAP. CDR3 length equals 13 residues. Trimming took 2 bases from V and 7 from J, leaving 11 bases between them. The CDR3 DNA reads as TGTGCTAGTGGTTTGTCAAACAGCGGTGGCTACACCTTC. Its protein product is CASGLSNSGGYTF.

This chain joins TRBV18 and TRBJ2-3, with TRBD1 matching 10 bases. Germline loops: CDR1 KGHSH, CDR2 LQKENI. The CDR3 loop spans 18 amino acids. J was trimmed by 2 bases and V by 6 bases; bases with no gene match: 14. CDR3 region: CASSRLNRDRGPTDTQYF. The CDR3 coding sequence is TGTGCCAGCTCCCGTTTAAATCGGGACAGGGGACCCACAGATACGCAGTATTTT.

This chain uses TRBV18 with TRBJ2-1; TRBD2 might be the D (7 bases). Per germline, CDR1 KGHSH and CDR2 LQKENI. Trimming removed 2 bases from V and 7 bases from J, with 18 bases in between. The CDR3 is 16 residues long. CDR3: CASSPTWAGARNEQFF. The DNA for the CDR3 is TGTGCCAGCTCACCAACCTGGGCGGGGGCAAGGAATGAGCAGTTCTTC.

V gene TRBV5-1 combines with J gene TRBJ1-1; 7 bases line up with TRBD1. Germline-derived CDR1 and CDR2 are SGHRS and YFSETQ. V trimming: 0 bases; J trimming: 6 bases; junction bases outside the gene matches: 8. CDR3 length equals 15 residues. The CDR3: CASSLESGGYAEAFF. The CDR3 nucleotides read TGCGCCAGCAGCTTGGAGTCAGGGGGGTATGCTGAAGCTTTCTTT. The whole variable domain, remainder taken from reference TRBV5-1 and TRBJ1-1, is KAGVTQTPRYLIKTRGQQVTLSCSPISGHRSVSWYQQTPGQGLQFLFEYFSETQRNKGNFPGRFSGRQFSNSRSEMNVSTLELGDSALYLCASSLESGGYAEAFFGQGTRLTVV.

On this clone: Other DNA sequences in the sample encode the same CDR3. The chain links TRBV19 to TRBJ1-1, with D possibly TRBD1 on 5 matching bases. The CDR3 consists of 14 residues. Trimming left V 1 base short and J 1 base short, with 7 bases between. Germline V gene data show CDR1 as LNHDA and CDR2 as SQIVND (reference sequence). In nucleotides, the CDR3 is TGTGCCAGTAGTATAGGTGGGGCGAACACTGAAGCTTTCTTT. Its protein is CASSIGGANTEAFF. The whole variable domain, filled in from reference TRBV19 and TRBJ1-1, reads DGGITQSPKYLFRKEGQNVTLSCEQNLNHDAMYWYRQDPGQGLRLIYYSQIVNDFQKGDIAEGYSVSREKKESFPLTVTSAQKNPTAFYLCASSIGGANTEAFFGQGTRLTVV.

The chain is built from TRBV5-6 and TRBJ2-1, with D unclear. V was clipped by 4 bases and J by 0 bases, with 8 bases between them. CDR3 length: 14 amino acids. Germline-derived CDR1 and CDR2 are SGHDT and YYEEEE. CDR3 residues: CASSSYSSYNEQFF. CDR3 nucleotide sequence: TGTGCCAGCAGCAGCTATAGCTCCTACAATGAGCAGTTCTTC.

The rearrangement uses TRBV4-2 and TRBJ2-2; TRBD2 agrees at 10 bases. V dropped 0 bases and J dropped 6; count of bases not matched to a gene: 7. CDR3 length: 17 amino acids. Germline V gene data show CDR1 as LGHNA and CDR2 as YNFKEQ. For the CDR3, the DNA is TGTGCCAGCAGCCAAGAATTGACTAGCGGGTATCCCGGGGAGCTGTTTTTT. Translation gives CASSQELTSGYPGELFF.

The V gene is TRBV19, the J gene TRBJ2-1; 7 nucleotides align to TRBD2. V shed 8 bases and J 3 bases; nucleotides not matched to a gene: 7. The CDR3 covers 14 residues. In germline, CDR1 is LNHDA, CDR2 SQIVND (reference sequence). CDR3 sequence (DNA): TGTGCCAGTTCTAAGGGGAGGGACTACAATGAGCAGTTCTTC. It translates to CASSKGRDYNEQFF.

This clone was detected a few times. The J gene is TRBJ2-2, the V gene TRBV5-1; TRBD2 aligns across 9 bases. From germline, CDR1 is SGHRS and CDR2 YFSETQ. V lost 2 bases and J lost 2; bases outside the gene matches: 4. The CDR3 spans 16 residues. This chain's CDR3 is CASSLEAGGNTGELFF. The CDR3 nucleotides are TGCGCCAGCAGCTTAGAAGCGGGGGGCAACACCGGGGAGCTGTTTTTT. The variable domain in full, with the rest retrieved from reference TRBV5-1 and TRBJ2-2, is KAGVTQTPRYLIKTRGQQVTLSCSPISGHRSVSWYQQTPGQGLQFLFEYFSETQRNKGNFPGRFSGRQFSNSRSEMNVSTLELGDSALYLCASSLEAGGNTGELFFGEGSRLTVL.

The chain carries TRBV19 and TRBJ1-3; TRBD1 matches at 7 bases. Per the germline V gene, CDR1 is LNHDA and CDR2 is SQIVND (reference sequence). The CDR3 runs 14 residues. With 6 bases clipped from V and 4 bases from J, the junction kept 6 bases outside the gene matches. The CDR3 region is CASSLTGTGNTIYF. Here the CDR3 DNA reads TGTGCCAGTAGCCTGACAGGGACCGGAAACACCATATATTTT.

The chain employs TRBV7-8 and TRBJ1-5; the match to TRBD1 covers 7 bases. V was pared by 5 bases and J by 13 bases, with 11 bases of the junction left unmatched. The germline V gene encodes CDR1 SGHVS and CDR2 FQNEAQ. The CDR3 is made up of 13 amino acids. The CDR3 protein is CASSGQEFAYQHF. CDR3 DNA sequence: TGTGCCAGCAGCGGACAGGAGTTTGCTTATCAGCATTTT.

The chain employs TRBV7-2 and TRBJ2-5, with TRBD1 identical over 7 bases. V dropped 1 base and J dropped 4; count of bases not matched to a gene: 0. In germline, CDR1 is SGHTA, CDR2 FQGNSA. This CDR3 has 13 residues. The CDR3 here is CASSLEGAETQYF. Written as DNA, the CDR3 is TGTGCCAGCAGCTTAGAGGGGGCAGAGACCCAGTACTTC.

In nucleotides, the CDR3 is TGTGCCAGCAGCCCAGGACAGGGGACCTTTAATGAGCAGTACTTC. It encodes CASSPGQGTFNEQYF. The rearrangement links TRBV7-3 to TRBJ2-7; 9 bases fit TRBD1. Trimming cost V 5 bases and J 7 bases; bases outside gene matches: 12. Germline lookup yields CDR1 SGHTA and CDR2 FQGTGA. CDR3 size: 15 residues.

About this clone itself: The same CDR3 is also encoded by other DNA sequences in this sample. The rearrangement uses TRBV5-1 and TRBJ1-1, with 7 bases lining up with TRBD1. CDR3 size: 14 residues. Germline loops: CDR1 SGHRS, CDR2 YFSETQ. Trimming cost V 5 bases and J 1 base; bases outside gene matches: 5. The CDR3 DNA sequence: TGCGCCAGCAGTCTACAGGGGAGGAACACTGAAGCTTTCTTT. Translating it yields CASSLQGRNTEAFF.

This clone was seen a few times. This chain links TRBV5-6 with TRBJ2-7; 9 bases are a match to TRBD1. Germline V gene sequence: CDR1 SGHDT, CDR2 YYEEEE. V dropped 4 bases and J dropped 2; count of bases not matched to a gene: 4. The CDR3 length is 14 residues. This CDR3 reads CASSLQGAAYEQYF. In DNA, the CDR3 is TGTGCCAGCAGCCTACAGGGGGCGGCCTACGAGCAGTACTTC.

This clone was picked up a small number of times. The chain uses TRBV18 and TRBJ2-1; 9 positions agree with TRBD1. CDR1 is KGHSH, CDR2 LQKENI, per germline. V gave up 4 bases and J gave up 8 bases; unmatched junction bases: 6. This CDR3 has 14 amino acids. CDR3 region: CASSQWDRDDEQFF. DNA for the CDR3: TGTGCCAGCTCACAATGGGACAGGGATGATGAGCAGTTCTTC.

CDR3 sequence: CATSDSRTSGNEQFF. CDR3 bases: TGTGCCACCAGTGATTCCCGGACTAGCGGCAATGAGCAGTTCTTC. The V and J genes are TRBV24-1 and TRBJ2-1; 10 bases line up with TRBD2. J gave up 6 bases and V 2 bases, and 3 bases lay outside the gene matches. The CDR3 loop spans 15 amino acids. Germline V gene data show CDR1 as KGHDR and CDR2 as SFDVKD.

This clone was detected only once. The rearrangement links TRBV3-1 (or the pseudogene TRBV3-2) to TRBJ2-7, with D unresolved. The CDR3 covers 13 residues. Germline V gene sequence: CDR1 LGHDT, CDR2 YNNKEL (reference sequence). Trimming pared 3 bases from V and 1 base from J, leaving 7 bases between. DNA for the CDR3: TGTGCCAGCAGCCATCTAGGTTCCTACGAGCAGTACTTC. This sequence encodes CASSHLGSYEQYF.

The chain uses TRBV7-2 and TRBJ1-1; perhaps TRBD1 as D (5 bases). The CDR3 has 15 amino acids. Germline assignment: CDR1 SGHTA and CDR2 FQGNSA. Trimming shortened V by 5 bases and J by 4 bases, and 17 bases separated the two germline ends. The CDR3 sequence: CASSPTGGVATEAFF. The CDR3, as DNA: TGTGCCAGCAGCCCCACGGGAGGGGTGGCCACTGAAGCTTTCTTT.

This CDR3 reads CASSSDSVTEAFF. CDR3 DNA sequence: TGTGCCAGCTCATCAGACAGTGTCACTGAAGCTTTCTTT. This chain connects TRBV18 to TRBJ1-1; D might be TRBD1 (5 bases). This CDR3 has 13 amino acids. V lost 5 bases and J 4 bases, leaving 11 bases between the germline ends. Looked up from germline, CDR1 is KGHSH and CDR2 is LQKENI.

The CDR3 region has the DNA TGTGCCAGCAGTGAGGGGCTCCAAGGGGTTAAGCGGGACGAGCAGTACTTC. Encoded protein: CASSEGLQGVKRDEQYF. This chain connects TRBV25-1 to TRBJ2-7, with D possibly TRBD2 on 6 matching bases. Germline CDR1 is MGHDK and CDR2 is SYGVNS. This CDR3 has 17 amino acids. Trimming pared 3 bases from V and 5 bases from J, leaving 23 bases between.

V is TRBV2 and J is TRBJ1-2; D perhaps matches TRBD1 (5 bases). CDR1 is SNHLY, CDR2 FYNNEI, per germline. CDR3 size: 12 residues. V lost 8 bases, J lost 7 bases, and 14 bases lay in between. In DNA form, the CDR3 reads TGTGCCAGCCAGCCCACCCAGGGTGGCTACACCTTC. This gives the protein CASQPTQGGYTF. Together with reference TRBV2 and TRBJ1-2, the CDR3 gives the full variable domain: EPEVTQTPSHQVTQMGQEVILRCVPISNHLYFYWYRQILGQKVEFLVSFYNNEISEKSEIFDDQFSVERPDGSNFTLKIRSTKLEDSAMYFCASQPTQGGYTFGSGTRLTVV.

Here the CDR3 reads CASSLHGLAGIYNEQFF. For the CDR3, the DNA is TGTGCCAGCAGCTTACATGGCCTAGCGGGAATTTACAATGAGCAGTTCTTC. The chain carries TRBV7-9 and TRBJ2-1; 9 bases match TRBD2. The CDR3 loop spans 17 amino acids. V trimming: 2 bases; J trimming: 4 bases; junction bases outside the gene matches: 9. CDR1 is SEHNR, CDR2 FQNEAQ, per germline (reference sequence).